Listed below are T cell receptor beta chains from one sample, sequenced in a study of regulatory T cells in long-lasting Graves disease. Each CDR3 protein is one row after TCRdb ran MiXCR on the multiplex PCR reads. The data show roughly 490,000 distinct CDR3 sequences, approximately 22% seen once. The sequencing used peripheral blood mononuclear cells (PBMCs), collected when the disease was refractory, from a patient treated with antithyroid drugs. All receptors derive from a female donor with Graves disease. CDR3s include the opening cysteine and the closing phenylalanine or tryptophan. Each record gives: CDR3 DNA, CDR3 protein, CDR3 length, clone size, V gene, J gene, D gene. A D gene is named only where the DNA matches it firmly. For some rows the clone size is stated as once, few or many, or as a class when expanded; others skip it.

cdr3_nt: TGTGCCAGCAGTTCTCCACAGGGGGACACTGAAGCTTTCTTT
cdr3_aa: CASSSPQGDTEAFF
cdr3_length: 14
clone_size: many
v_call: TRBV12-3/TRBV12-4
j_call: TRBJ1-1
d_call: TRBD1

cdr3_nt: TGTGCCAGCAGCCCCAAGCGGGAGCCTTACTACGAGCAGTACTTC
cdr3_aa: CASSPKREPYYEQYF
cdr3_length: 15
clone_size: -
v_call: TRBV7-2
j_call: TRBJ2-7
d_call: TRBD2

cdr3_nt: TGTGCCATCAGATCGGACAGGGGGGACACACCCCTCCACTTT
cdr3_aa: CAIRSDRGDTPLHF
cdr3_length: 14
clone_size: few
v_call: TRBV10-3
j_call: TRBJ1-6
d_call: TRBD1

cdr3_nt: TGTGCCAGCAGCGTAGGCCAGGGGAATTCACCCCTCCACTTT
cdr3_aa: CASSVGQGNSPLHF
cdr3_length: 14
clone_size: few
v_call: TRBV9
j_call: TRBJ1-6
d_call: -

cdr3_nt: TGTGCCAGCAGGCTAGGACAGTTCATGGAGGGCTACACCTTC
cdr3_aa: CASRLGQFMEGYTF
cdr3_length: 14
clone_size: many
v_call: TRBV6-1
j_call: TRBJ1-2
d_call: -

cdr3_nt: TGTGCCAGCAGTTTTACAGGGGGGAGTTCAGATACGCAGTATTTT
cdr3_aa: CASSFTGGSSDTQYF
cdr3_length: 15
clone_size: -
v_call: TRBV12-3/TRBV12-4
j_call: TRBJ2-3
d_call: TRBD1

cdr3_nt: TGTGCCAGCCATCCGTGGGCAGACGACAACTATGGCTACACCTTC
cdr3_aa: CASHPWADDNYGYTF
cdr3_length: 15
clone_size: many
v_call: TRBV28
j_call: TRBJ1-2
d_call: -

cdr3_nt: TGTGCCAGCAGCTCCCTTGGGACAGGCCTCCAACTCGAGCAGTACTTC
cdr3_aa: CASSSLGTGLQLEQYF
cdr3_length: 16
clone_size: -
v_call: TRBV7-9
j_call: TRBJ2-7
d_call: TRBD1

cdr3_nt: TGTGCCAGCAGCCCGACGGACAGGGGAAACACCATATATTTT
cdr3_aa: CASSPTDRGNTIYF
cdr3_length: 14
clone_size: once
v_call: TRBV9
j_call: TRBJ1-3
d_call: TRBD1

cdr3_nt: TGTGCCAGCTCACCTCAGTCGGACACTGAAGCTTTCTTT
cdr3_aa: CASSPQSDTEAFF
cdr3_length: 13
clone_size: -
v_call: TRBV18
j_call: TRBJ1-1
d_call: -

cdr3_nt: TGTGCCAGCAGTTTTGGACAGGGGGTGTGGGAGACCCAGTACTTC
cdr3_aa: CASSFGQGVWETQYF
cdr3_length: 15
clone_size: many
v_call: TRBV12-3/TRBV12-4
j_call: TRBJ2-5
d_call: TRBD1

cdr3_nt: TGTGCCAGCAGGCTCCTGGGACAGCCGAACACTGAAGCTTTCTTT
cdr3_aa: CASRLLGQPNTEAFF
cdr3_length: 15
clone_size: many
v_call: TRBV28
j_call: TRBJ1-1
d_call: TRBD1

cdr3_nt: TGTGCCATCAGTGAGTCCAGGACTAGCGGAAACATTCAGTACTTC
cdr3_aa: CAISESRTSGNIQYF
cdr3_length: 15
clone_size: many
v_call: TRBV10-3
j_call: TRBJ2-4
d_call: TRBD2

cdr3_nt: TGTGCCAGCCCGGCGGTGGGGCTTGGAGAGACCCAGTACTTC
cdr3_aa: CASPAVGLGETQYF
cdr3_length: 14
clone_size: many
v_call: TRBV2
j_call: TRBJ2-5
d_call: -

cdr3_nt: TGTGCCAGCAGTTGGAGCTCGACAAGGTCCTACGAGCAGTACTTC
cdr3_aa: CASSWSSTRSYEQYF
cdr3_length: 15
clone_size: many
v_call: TRBV28
j_call: TRBJ2-7
d_call: -

cdr3_nt: TGTGCCAGCAGTCTTCGACTAGCGGGAGGTGGTGAGCAGTTCTTC
cdr3_aa: CASSLRLAGGGEQFF
cdr3_length: 15
clone_size: few
v_call: TRBV28
j_call: TRBJ2-1
d_call: TRBD2

cdr3_nt: TGCGCCAGCAACGGGGACCTTATGAACACTGAAGCTTTCTTT
cdr3_aa: CASNGDLMNTEAFF
cdr3_length: 14
clone_size: many
v_call: TRBV5-1
j_call: TRBJ1-1
d_call: -

cdr3_nt: TGTGCCAGCAGTTTATCCCGACCTAATAATGAAAAACTGTTTTTT
cdr3_aa: CASSLSRPNNEKLFF
cdr3_length: 15
clone_size: many
v_call: TRBV28
j_call: TRBJ1-4
d_call: -

cdr3_nt: TGTGCCAGCAGCTTAAGAGGACTAGCGGGAGCGAGAGATACGCAGTATTTT
cdr3_aa: CASSLRGLAGARDTQYF
cdr3_length: 17
clone_size: -
v_call: TRBV7-8
j_call: TRBJ2-3
d_call: TRBD2

cdr3_nt: TGCAGTGCTAGAGGCGAGGGACTAGCGGGGCCCTACGAGCAGTACTTC
cdr3_aa: CSARGEGLAGPYEQYF
cdr3_length: 16
clone_size: few
v_call: TRBV20-1
j_call: TRBJ2-7
d_call: TRBD2

cdr3_nt: TGTGCCAGCAGTCTCTCTGGTCTAGCGGGGCGAAATGAGCAGTTCTTC
cdr3_aa: CASSLSGLAGRNEQFF
cdr3_length: 16
clone_size: -
v_call: TRBV28
j_call: TRBJ2-1
d_call: TRBD2

cdr3_nt: TGTGCCAGCAGTTCGAGTTACGCGCGGTACTTC
cdr3_aa: CASSSSYARYF
cdr3_length: 11
clone_size: -
v_call: TRBV27
j_call: TRBJ2-7
d_call: -